This T cell receptor (beta chain) comes out of a study of T cells in Graves' hyperthyroidism and ophthalmopathy. Study-level background: Blood from the periphery was taken at initial diagnosis, before any treatment.

This clonotype turned up a few times. Germline values: CDR1 LGHNA, CDR2 YSLEER. The CDR3 is 19 amino acids. Trimming cost V 0 bases and J 8 bases; bases outside gene matches: 16. The TCR beta CDR3 regions underwent amplification using RNA transcripts as the source. First-round RT-PCR with HTBI primers amplified the TCR CDR3 region. One entry per CDR3 protein results from TCRdb running MiXCR on the multiplex PCR reads. Counted here are hundreds of thousands of distinct CDR3 sequences, approximately 15% occurring once; the ten biggest clones make up more than 4.5%. Together with thyroid ultrasound, orbital computed tomography, serum thyroxine and TRAb, clinical symptoms were used for diagnoses. Cells are PBMCs isolated from approximately 9.2 ml of fresh blood.

The sequenced sample was blood. This clonotype was obtained from a woman aged 25 to 39 with Graves' hyperthyroidism that later progressed to Graves' ophthalmopathy. The V and J genes are TRBV4-3 and TRBJ2-4; 10 bases fit TRBD2. The CDR3 nucleotides read TGCGCCAGCAGCCAAGATAGTGACCCCTGGGGAGCGGGAGGGTACATTCAGTACTTC. It translates to CASSQDSDPWGAGGYIQYF.